The rows below give T cell receptor beta chains drawn from one sample of a study of T-cell memory formation after mild COVID-19. From the 5' RACE reads, TCRdb called clonotypes with MiXCR, one entry per CDR3 protein. The profile covers under 300,000 distinct CDR3 sequences, with 8% to 9% appearing a single time and 22% taken by the ten largest. The sequenced material came from PBMCs or a T cell subset sorted from them (not recorded which). The receptors come from a man aged 18 to 29 who had mild COVID-19 (a few samples of this study predate the infection). Cell type and time point are not known. CDR3s include the opening cysteine and the closing phenylalanine or tryptophan. Fields, in order: J gene, clone size, D gene, V gene, CDR3 length, CDR3 protein, CDR3 DNA. D genes are given only for firm matches. The size entry is marked missing in some rows and otherwise reads once, few, many or a size class.

>TRBJ1-2|-|-|TRBV5-4|13
CASSLETDYGYTF
TGTGCCAGCAGCTTGGAAACGGACTATGGCTACACCTTC
>TRBJ1-1|few|-|TRBV7-6|15
CASSLIEQGAIEAFF
TGTGCCAGCAGCTTAATTGAGCAAGGGGCTATTGAAGCTTTCTTT
>TRBJ2-2|few|TRBD2|TRBV7-2|19
CASSFRWTSGGSTAGELFF
TGTGCCAGCAGCTTCCGCTGGACTAGCGGGGGCTCGACGGCCGGGGAGCTGTTTTTT
>TRBJ1-1|many|-|TRBV6-2/TRBV6-3|13
CASTRPVNTEAFF
TGTGCCAGCACGCGCCCGGTGAACACTGAAGCTTTCTTT
>TRBJ2-5|-|TRBD2|TRBV27|13
CATGLAGEETQYF
TGTGCCACCGGACTAGCGGGGGAAGAGACCCAGTACTTC
>TRBJ2-3|-|TRBD2|TRBV20-1|14
CSARKRGVTDTQYF
TGCAGTGCTAGGAAGCGGGGGGTAACAGATACGCAGTATTTT
>TRBJ2-7|-|-|TRBV11-2|15
CASSQKIGTGYEQYF
TGTGCCAGCAGTCAAAAAATCGGGACCGGCTACGAGCAGTACTTC
>TRBJ2-5|many|TRBD1|TRBV5-4|14
CASSPRTGQETQYF
TGTGCCAGCAGTCCTCGGACAGGACAAGAGACCCAGTACTTC
>TRBJ1-3|-|-|TRBV10-3|12
CAARGSKSTIYF
TGTGCCGCCCGGGGTTCCAAGAGCACCATATATTTT
>TRBJ1-1|-|-|TRBV5-1|12
CASSHDVTEAFF
TGCGCCAGCAGCCACGACGTCACTGAAGCTTTCTTT
>TRBJ2-5|few|-|TRBV29-1|13
CSDRRDTQETQYF
TGCAGCGATCGGCGGGACACCCAAGAGACCCAGTACTTC
>TRBJ1-6|many|-|TRBV27|12
CASKGVGSPLHF
TGTGCCAGCAAAGGGGTAGGGTCACCCCTCCACTTT
>TRBJ2-7|-|TRBD1|TRBV30|15
CAWTPVGQGVYEQYF
TGTGCCTGGACCCCGGTGGGACAGGGAGTCTACGAGCAGTACTTC
>TRBJ1-4|few|-|TRBV2|13
CASSGQANEKLFF
TGTGCCAGCTCGGGACAAGCTAATGAAAAACTGTTTTTT
>TRBJ1-5|few|-|TRBV7-8|15
CASSLVGRGNQPQHF
TGTGCCAGCAGCTTAGTGGGCAGGGGCAATCAGCCCCAGCATTTT
>TRBJ2-3|-|-|TRBV7-2|12
CASTEPTDTQYF
TGTGCCAGCACCGAACCGACAGATACGCAGTATTTT
>TRBJ2-1|-|-|TRBV6-1|13
CASSEREPNEQFF
TGTGCCAGCAGTGAAAGAGAGCCCAATGAGCAGTTCTTC
>TRBJ1-6|-|-|TRBV12-3/TRBV12-4|13
CASSRNRDSPLHF
TGTGCCAGCAGTCGCAACAGGGATTCACCCCTCCACTTT
>TRBJ2-3|few|-|TRBV12-3/TRBV12-4|13
CASSRLSTDTQYF
TGTGCCAGCAGCCGATTGAGCACAGATACGCAGTATTTT
>TRBJ2-7|-|-|TRBV4-3|14
CASSQDTGVDEQYF
TGCGCCAGCAGCCAAGATACGGGGGTGGATGAGCAGTACTTC
>TRBJ2-1|many|TRBD2|TRBV7-9|16
CASSLSLAGAYNEQFF
TGTGCCAGCAGCTTAAGCCTAGCGGGGGCCTACAATGAGCAGTTCTTC
>TRBJ1-4|few|-|TRBV9|14
CASSEGPGNEKLFF
TGTGCCAGCAGCGAGGGCCCGGGGAATGAAAAACTGTTTTTT
>TRBJ1-1|-|-|TRBV20-1|13
CSAFLGVDTEAFF
TGCAGTGCCTTTTTGGGGGTGGACACTGAAGCTTTCTTT
>TRBJ1-1|many|-|TRBV28|14
CASSFRDGGTEAFF
TGTGCCAGCAGTTTCCGGGACGGTGGCACTGAAGCTTTCTTT
>TRBJ1-1|many|-|TRBV4-3|15
CASSQELLVPSEAFF
TGCGCCAGCAGCCAAGAACTCCTCGTTCCCAGTGAAGCTTTCTTT
>TRBJ1-3|few|-|TRBV7-2|13
CASSMGEGDTIYF
TGTGCCAGCAGCATGGGAGAGGGGGACACCATATATTTT
>TRBJ2-2|-|TRBD2|TRBV5-4|16
CASSLGAGLNTGELFF
TGTGCCAGCAGCTTGGGAGCGGGGCTAAACACCGGGGAGCTGTTTTTT
>TRBJ2-3|few|-|TRBV7-6|13
CASSLAPSHTQYF
TGTGCCAGCAGCTTAGCACCCTCGCATACGCAGTATTTT
>TRBJ2-5|few|-|TRBV15|13
CATGSGYQETQYF
TGTGCCACCGGCAGCGGGTACCAAGAGACCCAGTACTTC
>TRBJ1-2|few|-|TRBV18|15
CASSPPEGLRYGYTF
TGTGCCAGCTCACCACCGGAGGGCCTCCGCTATGGCTACACCTTC
>TRBJ2-5|-|-|TRBV4-1|16
CASSSTYQGFEETQYF
TGCGCCAGCAGCTCCACGTATCAGGGGTTCGAAGAGACCCAGTACTTC
>TRBJ2-5|-|-|TRBV28|13
CASTNLVPETQYF
TGTGCCAGCACCAACCTTGTTCCGGAGACCCAGTACTTC
>TRBJ1-5|-|-|TRBV2|16
CASSSNPRGGNQPQHF
TGTGCCAGCAGTTCGAACCCCCGCGGCGGTAATCAGCCCCAGCATTTT
>TRBJ2-5|many|-|TRBV5-1|11
CASSFDETQYF
TGCGCCAGCAGCTTCGATGAGACCCAGTACTTC
>TRBJ2-3|few|TRBD2|TRBV4-3|19
CASSPSVGLAGGSLDTQYF
TGCGCCAGCAGCCCATCCGTAGGGCTAGCGGGGGGATCTCTAGATACGCAGTATTTT
>TRBJ2-2|few|-|TRBV6-1|15
CASMRDAANTGELFF
TGTGCCAGTATGCGGGACGCAGCGAACACCGGGGAGCTGTTTTTT
>TRBJ2-1|many|-|TRBV4-1|16
CASSQEPWSGNNEQFF
TGCGCCAGCAGCCAAGAACCATGGTCAGGGAACAATGAGCAGTTCTTC
>TRBJ2-3|-|TRBD1|TRBV7-3|13
CASRQGTTDTQYF
TGTGCCAGTCGACAGGGGACCACAGATACGCAGTATTTT
>TRBJ2-3|-|TRBD2|TRBV7-2|16
CASSLLTSGGTDTQYF
TGTGCCAGCAGCCTCCTGACTAGCGGGGGCACAGATACGCAGTATTTT
>TRBJ2-1|many|TRBD2|TRBV5-1|15
CASSLTGTSANEQFF
TGCGCCAGCAGCTTGACCGGGACTAGCGCCAATGAGCAGTTCTTC
>TRBJ1-6|few|-|TRBV5-1|16
CASSLEARAANSPLHF
TGCGCCAGCAGCTTGGAGGCACGGGCCGCAAATTCACCCCTCCACTTT
>TRBJ2-1|many|TRBD1|TRBV7-9|16
CASSLAGTGGSNEQFF
TGTGCCAGCAGCTTAGCCGGGACAGGGGGATCGAATGAGCAGTTCTTC
>TRBJ2-2|few|-|TRBV12-3/TRBV12-4|14
CASSLALPPGELFF
TGTGCCAGCAGTTTGGCCCTCCCCCCCGGGGAGCTGTTTTTT
>TRBJ1-4|few|-|TRBV7-3|15
CASSGNSATNEKLFF
TGTGCCAGCAGCGGTAACAGCGCAACTAATGAAAAACTGTTTTTT
>TRBJ2-3|many|-|TRBV28|17
CASSLSNPPTRTDTQYF
TGTGCCAGCAGTTTATCTAATCCTCCAACACGCACAGATACGCAGTATTTT
>TRBJ2-5|few|-|TRBV29-1|14
CSAVLGGRGETQYF
TGCAGCGCTGTGCTTGGGGGGCGCGGAGAGACCCAGTACTTC
>TRBJ1-6|-|-|TRBV5-1|14
CASSEQVLNSPLHF
TGCGCCAGCAGCGAACAGGTCCTTAATTCACCCCTCCACTTT
>TRBJ2-7|medium-sized|TRBD1|TRBV7-8|16
CASSLSSGTGNYEQYF
TGTGCCAGCAGCTTGAGCTCCGGGACAGGGAACTACGAGCAGTACTTC
>TRBJ2-6|few|-|TRBV6-6|16
CASSYSKVSGANVLTF
TGTGCCAGCAGTTACTCGAAGGTATCTGGGGCCAACGTCCTGACTTTC
>TRBJ2-3|many|-|TRBV29-1|13
CSVARARTDTQYF
TGCAGCGTTGCCAGGGCAAGGACAGATACGCAGTATTTT
>TRBJ2-4|-|-|TRBV4-3|17
CASSPGGRRAAKNIQYF
TGCGCCAGCAGCCCCGGGGGCAGGCGGGCCGCCAAAAACATTCAGTACTTC
>TRBJ2-1|-|TRBD1|TRBV5-1|15
CASSLGQGEANEQFF
TGCGCCAGCAGCCTGGGACAGGGTGAGGCCAATGAGCAGTTCTTC
>TRBJ2-5|few|-|TRBV5-6|15
CASSLSGTPKETQYF
TGTGCCAGCAGCTTGTCCGGGACTCCCAAAGAGACCCAGTACTTC
>TRBJ2-3|many|-|TRBV5-5|14
CASSRLWGTDTQYF
TGTGCCAGCAGCCGCCTCTGGGGCACAGATACGCAGTATTTT
>TRBJ1-6|many|-|TRBV5-4|15
CASSPGLEHGFSLHF
TGTGCCAGCAGCCCCGGGTTGGAACACGGTTTTTCCCTCCACTTT
>TRBJ1-6|-|-|TRBV14|14
CASSQDRLASPLHF
TGTGCCAGCAGCCAAGACAGGCTCGCTTCACCCCTCCACTTT
>TRBJ1-1|few|TRBD1|TRBV7-9|17
CASSLPGQGRGNTEAFF
TGTGCCAGCAGTCTTCCGGGACAGGGGAGAGGGAACACTGAAGCTTTCTTT
>TRBJ1-2|many|TRBD1|TRBV12-3/TRBV12-4|15
CASSSGTGGGYGYTF
TGTGCCAGCAGTTCTGGCACAGGGGGGGGCTATGGCTACACCTTC
>TRBJ1-2|few|-|TRBV20-1|12
CSARQGFYGYTF
TGCAGTGCTAGACAGGGTTTCTATGGCTACACCTTC
>TRBJ1-5|-|TRBD1|TRBV19|16
CASKGFGQGGNQPQHF
TGTGCCAGTAAAGGGTTCGGGCAGGGGGGCAATCAGCCCCAGCATTTT